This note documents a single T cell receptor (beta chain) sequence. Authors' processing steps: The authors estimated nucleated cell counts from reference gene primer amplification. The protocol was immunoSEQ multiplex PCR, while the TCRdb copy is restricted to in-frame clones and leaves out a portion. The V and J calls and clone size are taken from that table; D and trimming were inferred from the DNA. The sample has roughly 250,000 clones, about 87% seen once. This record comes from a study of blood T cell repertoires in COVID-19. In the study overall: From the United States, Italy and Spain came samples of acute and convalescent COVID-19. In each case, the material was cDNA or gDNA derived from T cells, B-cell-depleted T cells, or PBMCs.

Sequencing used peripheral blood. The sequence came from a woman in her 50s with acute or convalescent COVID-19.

This CDR3 reads CASRRQGRTYEQYF. In nucleotides, the CDR3 is TGTGCCAGCCGGAGACAGGGGCGGACCTACGAGCAGTACTTC. This rearrangement joins TRBV28 to TRBJ2-7, with TRBD1 matching over 8 bases. Germline values: CDR1 MDHEN, CDR2 SYDVKM. With 8 bases clipped from V and 2 bases from J, the junction kept 8 bases outside the gene matches. This CDR3 region has 14 residues. Drawing the rest from reference TRBV28 and TRBJ2-7, the complete variable domain is DVKVTQSSRYLVKRTGEKVFLECVQDMDHENMFWYRQDPGLGLRLIYFSYDVKMKEKGDIPEGYSVSREKKERFSLILESASTNQTSMYLCASRRQGRTYEQYFGPGTRLTVT.